The text below deals with one T cell receptor (beta chain). The antigen remains unidentified. The sample comes from a study of cytomegalovirus exposure and HLA in healthy donors. Losses at the gene ends were 3 bases for V and 6 bases for J; bases not matched to a gene: 12. This CDR3 has 17 residues. Germline V CDR1 and CDR2: LNHDA, SQIVND (reference sequence). In the PCR, 60 Vbeta and 13 Jbeta primers were used. Data came from immunoSEQ multiplex PCR; TCRdb stores just in-frame clones and leaves some out. This sample carries around 120,000 clones, about 73% of them seen once, and the ten largest clones take about 3.3%. Whole-study results and caveats: Per a later analysis, 15,000 to 20,000 TCR beta sequences showed association with HLA alleles at 0.05 false discovery rate.

The receptor's source is a young woman in good health and CMV-seropositive. The sequencing sample was made of PBMCs. The chain links TRBV19 to TRBJ1-5; TRBD1 matches at 9 bases. CDR3 protein: CASSILRDRDSVQPQHF. Written as DNA, the CDR3 is TGTGCCAGTAGTATTCTCCGGGACAGGGATTCAGTTCAGCCCCAGCATTTT.